A single sample is the source of the 25 T cell receptor beta chains below, sequenced in a study of blood T cells in healthy people across ages. Then a second PCR, running roughly 7 to 11 cycles, was carried out with a sample-barcoded 5' primer and a J-beta primer mix. Each CDR3 protein gets one entry after TCRdb re-called the 5' RACE reads with MiXCR. Among hundreds of thousands of distinct CDR3 sequences listed, around 28% were seen once. Sequenced: blood. These receptors originate from a woman older than 75 in good health.

The chain combines TRBV30 with TRBJ2-3; perhaps TRBD1 as D (5 bases). The V end was cut by 0 bases, the J end by 11 bases, with 12 bases between. This CDR3 spans 12 amino acids. Looked up from germline, CDR1 is GTSNPN and CDR2 is SVGIG (reference sequence). CDR3: CAWSVRREKQYF. The CDR3 DNA reads TGTGCCTGGAGTGTACGCAGGGAAAAGCAGTATTTT.

This clonotype was found many times. CDR3 in amino acids: CASRPDKAHEQYF. In DNA, the CDR3 is TGTGCCAGCAGACCGGACAAGGCCCACGAGCAGTACTTC. The chain uses TRBV6-2 or TRBV6-3 and TRBJ2-7, with D tentatively TRBD1 (5 bases). V shed 6 bases and J shed 5 bases, with 14 bases lying between them. The germline gives CDR1 MNHEY, CDR2 SVGEGT. The CDR3 has 13 amino acids.

In its sample, this clonotype was seen many times. V gene TRBV4-3 combines with J gene TRBJ2-7; perhaps TRBD2 as D (5 bases). The CDR3 loop spans 16 amino acids. V lost 4 bases and J 2 bases, leaving 18 bases between the germline ends. Germline V CDR1 and CDR2: LGHNA, YSLEER. The CDR3 protein is CASSRNGEGGAYEQYF. CDR3 nucleotides: TGCGCCAGCAGCCGAAACGGGGAAGGAGGTGCCTACGAGCAGTACTTC.

This clonotype was seen a few times. This may come from a read error, since a much larger clone is one base off. The chain recombines TRBV2 with TRBJ2-5, with 8 bases fitting TRBD1. Germline trimming cut 6 bases from V and 4 bases from J; bases unmatched to any gene: 7. The CDR3 runs 14 residues. Per the germline V gene, CDR1 is SNHLY and CDR2 is FYNNEI. The CDR3 loop reads CASREDRVIETQYF. CDR3 DNA: TGTGCCAGCAGGGAGGACAGGGTTATAGAGACCCAGTACTTC.

The chain joins TRBV3-1 to TRBJ2-4; possible D gene TRBD2, 6 bases. Germline-derived CDR1 and CDR2 are LGHDT and YNNKEL (reference sequence). V lost 4 bases to trimming and J lost 3 bases, with 16 bases between them. This CDR3 spans 16 amino acids. The CDR3 sequence is CASSLGGVKGKNIQYF. Here the CDR3 DNA reads TGTGCCAGCAGCCTAGGAGGGGTGAAGGGCAAAAACATTCAGTACTTC.

This clonotype was counted at least ten times. The CDR3 sequence is CASSAGYGYTF. DNA for the CDR3: TGTGCCAGCAGTGCAGGCTATGGCTACACCTTC. The chain couples TRBV6-4 to TRBJ1-2; D gene uncertain. V shed 4 bases and J shed 4 bases, with 4 bases lying between them. This CDR3 is built from 11 residues. CDR1 MRHNA and CDR2 SNTAGT come from the germline V gene.

The chain combines TRBV30 with TRBJ1-6; D is uncertain. This CDR3 is 21 amino acids long. Germline V gives CDR1 GTSNPN, CDR2 SVGIG (reference sequence). V lost 3 bases and J 10 bases, leaving 37 bases between the germline ends. CDR3 coding DNA: TGTGCCTGGAGGGACCCGCAGGAGGCGGTATACGGAATGGTCGGGGTCTCACCCCTCCACTTT. Protein sequence: CAWRDPQEAVYGMVGVSPLHF.

The chain joins TRBV10-3 to TRBJ2-1, with 7 bases fitting TRBD2. Trimming at V came to 3 bases and at J to 14 bases, leaving 10 bases not matched to a gene. The CDR3 is 13 residues long. Germline V gene sequence: CDR1 ENHRY, CDR2 SYGVKD. The CDR3 nucleotides are TGTGCCATCAGTGAAGAGGGCGGGAGCTGGGAGTTCTTC. Residues: CAISEEGGSWEFF.

About this clonotype itself: A much larger clone differs from this one at a single base, so this may be a read error. The rearrangement joins TRBV4-3 to TRBJ2-1; 12 bases map to TRBD2. The CDR3 runs to 17 residues. CDR1 and CDR2 (germline): LGHNA, YSLEER. CDR3 sequence: CASSQGFTSGGQNEQVF. CDR3 coding DNA: TGCGCCAGCAGCCAAGGTTTTACTAGCGGGGGGCAGAATGAGCAGGTCTTC.

This clonotype was detected a few times. The chain combines TRBV7-2 with TRBJ2-3; TRBD2 agrees at 8 bases. The CDR3 spans 17 residues. V was clipped by 1 base and J by 0 bases; unmatched bases: 6. Per germline, CDR1 SGHTA and CDR2 FQGNSA. In DNA, the CDR3 is TGTACCAGCAGCTTAGAGGTGGCGGGGGGAAGCACAGATACGCAGTATTTT. This encodes CTSSLEVAGGSTDTQYF.

As to this clonotype: With a much larger clone just one base away, this may be a read error. The V gene is TRBV6-2 or TRBV6-3, the J gene TRBJ2-5; 10 nucleotides agree with TRBD1. Per germline, CDR1 MNHEY and CDR2 SVGEGT. The CDR3 sequence is 10 residues long. The DNA for the CDR3 is TGTACCAGCGGACGGACAGGGGGGTACTTC. Its translation is CTSGRTGGYF.

Comments on this clonotype: One base away lies a much larger clone, so this may be a sequencing read error. The chain combines TRBV20-1 with TRBJ2-5; TRBD2 matches at 8 bases. Germline V CDR1 and CDR2: DFQATT, SNEGSKA (reference sequence). This CDR3 region has 16 residues. This CDR3 is CGARDHQRGNQETQYF. In nucleotides, the CDR3 is TGCGGTGCTAGAGATCATCAGCGGGGGAACCAAGAGACCCAGTACTTC.

Worth noting for this clonotype: A read error may explain this, as a much larger clone is one base away. The chain couples TRBV20-1 to TRBJ2-5; TRBD2 matches 9 bases. Germline-derived CDR1 and CDR2 are DFQATT and SNEGSKA (reference sequence). V lost 1 base to trimming and J lost 4 bases; unmatched junction nucleotides: 4. This CDR3 contains 14 residues. Written as DNA, the CDR3 is TGCAGTGCTAGAGGTGGCGGGGGGGCAGAGACCCAGTACTTC. Amino acid sequence: CSARGGGGAETQYF.

This clonotype was seen at least ten times. The chain is built from TRBV4-3 and TRBJ2-6; no firm D call. CDR3 length: 16 amino acids. Germline V gives CDR1 LGHNA, CDR2 YSLEER. The V and J ends lost 5 bases and 1 base respectively, with 12 bases between them. This CDR3 is CASSWGWGSGANVLTF. The CDR3 DNA reads as TGCGCCAGCAGCTGGGGTTGGGGTTCTGGGGCCAACGTCCTGACTTTC.

This clonotype was detected many times. V usage is TRBV7-9 and J usage is TRBJ1-2; 8 nucleotides align to TRBD1. The ends lost 5 bases at V and 8 bases at J; junction bases unmatched: 10. This CDR3 is built from 14 residues. CDR1 is SEHNR, CDR2 FQNEAQ, per germline (reference sequence). CDR3 loop: CASSTWTGNFGYTF. CDR3 nucleotide sequence: TGTGCCAGCAGCACTTGGACAGGGAACTTCGGCTACACCTTC.

The chain is built from TRBV12-5 and TRBJ2-3; 12 bases match TRBD2. Germline V lookup: CDR1 LGHNT, CDR2 FRNRAP. The CDR3 covers 22 residues. J was trimmed by 4 bases and V by 2 bases; bases with no gene match: 22. CDR3 amino acids: CASGLPLGGLAGGPIRADTQYF. CDR3 sequence (DNA): TGTGCTAGTGGTTTGCCCCTAGGTGGGCTAGCGGGGGGGCCAATCAGGGCAGATACGCAGTATTTT.

Comment on this clonotype: This may be a read error: a much more frequent sequence differs by one nucleotide. V gene TRBV2 combines with J gene TRBJ2-3; D is perhaps TRBD1 or TRBD2 (5 bases each). This CDR3 has 16 amino acids. In germline, CDR1 is SNHLY, CDR2 FYNNEI. CDR3 bases: TGTGCCAGCAGTGCGTCGTCAGGGCCTAGCACAGGTACGCAGTATTTT. Translated, it gives CASSASSGPSTGTQYF.

The chain joins TRBV5-1 to TRBJ1-6; D perhaps matches TRBD1 (6 bases). Looked up from germline, CDR1 is SGHRS and CDR2 is YFSETQ. The V end was cut by 0 bases, the J end by 7 bases, with 11 bases between. CDR3 length: 15 amino acids. DNA for the CDR3: TGCGCCAGCAGCTTGGGTACAGGGATAAATTCACCCCTCCACTTT. Its translation is CASSLGTGINSPLHF. Variable domain in full (rest from reference TRBV5-1 and TRBJ1-6): KAGVTQTPRYLIKTRGQQVTLSCSPISGHRSVSWYQQTPGQGLQFLFEYFSETQRNKGNFPGRFSGRQFSNSRSEMNVSTLELGDSALYLCASSLGTGINSPLHFGNGTRLTVT.

The sample holds many counts of this clonotype. The chain combines TRBV12-3 or TRBV12-4 with TRBJ2-1; 9 positions agree with TRBD2. This CDR3 has 16 amino acids. V was pared by 6 bases and J by 5 bases, with 11 bases of the junction left unmatched. The DNA of the CDR3 is TGTGCCAGCAGACGATCGGGCGGGGGGGCAGACAATGAGCAGTTCTTC. Protein sequence: CASRRSGGGADNEQFF.

This clonotype was seen ten or more times. The chain combines TRBV27 with TRBJ2-5; D may be TRBD1 (6 bases). The V and J ends lost 10 bases and 2 bases respectively, with 17 bases between them. Per the germline V gene, CDR1 is MNHEY and CDR2 is SMNVEV (reference sequence). The CDR3 has 14 amino acids. In nucleotides, the CDR3 is TGTGCCACCAGGGAGTGGGGGCCGCAAGAGACCCAGTACTTC. It codes for CATREWGPQETQYF.

This clonotype was recorded a few times. One junction end does not reproduce the germline sequence, and a read error may be involved. The rearrangement joins TRBV6-2 or TRBV6-3 to TRBJ1-5; TRBD1 matches at 8 bases. From germline, CDR1 is MNHEY and CDR2 SVGEGT. The CDR3 runs 17 residues. The DNA for the CDR3 is TGTGCCAACAGTTACCCCTCGGACAGGGCGTACAATCAGCCCCAGCATTTT. It codes for CANSYPSDRAYNQPQHF.

The chain has TRBV24-1 and TRBJ1-5, with TRBD1 identical over 11 bases. V shed 4 bases and J 6 bases; nucleotides not matched to a gene: 7. The CDR3 consists of 16 residues. Germline V lookup: CDR1 KGHDR, CDR2 SFDVKD. The CDR3 sequence is CATSDPGQGAGQPQHF. The CDR3, as DNA: TGTGCCACCAGTGACCCCGGACAGGGGGCAGGTCAGCCCCAGCATTTT.

This clonotype was observed at least ten times. The J gene is TRBJ2-3, the V gene TRBV12-3 or TRBV12-4, with 12 bases fitting TRBD2. V gave up 5 bases and J gave up 5 bases; unmatched junction bases: 11. The CDR3 is 17 amino acids. CDR3 amino acids: CASSQGLAGAHLDTQYF. CDR3 in DNA: TGTGCCAGCAGTCAGGGACTAGCGGGCGCTCACTTAGATACGCAGTATTTT.

The chain employs TRBV6-5 and TRBJ1-1; the D gene is possibly TRBD1 (5 bases). The V end lost 4 bases, the J end lost 0 bases, and 15 bases lay between the germline ends. Germline values: CDR1 MNHEY, CDR2 SVGAGI. This CDR3 has 16 amino acids. CDR3 in amino acids: CASSFLTGRVNTEAFF. CDR3 in DNA: TGTGCCAGCAGTTTTCTGACGGGCAGGGTGAACACTGAAGCTTTCTTT.

In this sample, this clonotype turned up a few times. CDR3 in amino acids: CASSFSSYQETQYF. The CDR3 DNA sequence: TGTGCCAGCAGCTTTTCTAGCTACCAAGAGACCCAGTACTTC. This chain joins TRBV11-3 and TRBJ2-5; a weak D match, TRBD2 (5 bases). This CDR3 comprises 14 residues. The V and J ends lost 3 bases and 0 bases respectively, with 8 bases between them. CDR1 and CDR2 from the germline V gene are SGHNT and YENEEA.